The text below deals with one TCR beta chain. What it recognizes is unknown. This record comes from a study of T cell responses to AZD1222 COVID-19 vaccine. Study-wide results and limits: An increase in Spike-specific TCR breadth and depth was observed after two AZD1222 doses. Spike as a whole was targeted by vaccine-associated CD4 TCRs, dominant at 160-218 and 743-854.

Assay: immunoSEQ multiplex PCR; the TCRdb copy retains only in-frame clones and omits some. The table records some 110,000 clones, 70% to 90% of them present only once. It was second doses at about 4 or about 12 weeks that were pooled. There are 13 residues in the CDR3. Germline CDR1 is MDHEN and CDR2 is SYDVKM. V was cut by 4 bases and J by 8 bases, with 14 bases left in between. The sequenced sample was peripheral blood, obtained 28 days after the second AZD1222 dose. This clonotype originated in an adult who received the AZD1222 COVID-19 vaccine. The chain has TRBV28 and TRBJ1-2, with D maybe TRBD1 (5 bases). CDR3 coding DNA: TGTGCCAGCAGTTCCCCGGGGGTACCCGGCTACACCTTC. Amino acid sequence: CASSSPGVPGYTF.